The 25 T cell receptor beta chains below all came from one sample that was sequenced in a study of human T cells and chemical hapten exposure. TCRdb re-derived calls from the RACE reads in MiXCR, one entry per CDR3 protein. Among approximately 38,000 distinct CDR3 sequences listed, about 11% were seen once. Time point given: pre-sensitization, week 0. Regarding treatment: therapeutic diphenylcyclopropenone sensitization with weekly scalp DPC. Sample: whole blood, taken in connection with sensitization to the hapten diphenylcyclopropenone (DPC). Receptor source: a young man with alopecia areata. Some clones in this sample may be carry-over from other donors' samples.

This sequence joins TRBV6-5 and TRBJ2-7; TRBD1 agrees at 12 bases. This CDR3 has 16 residues. With 8 bases clipped from V and 4 bases from J, the junction kept 12 bases outside the gene matches. The germline V gene has CDR1 MNHEY and CDR2 SVGAGI. Here the CDR3 reads CASQPPGQGAIYEQYF. The CDR3 DNA follows: TGTGCCAGCCAGCCCCCGGGACAGGGGGCGATTTACGAGCAGTACTTC.

This clonotype was counted many times. V gene TRBV11-2 combines with J gene TRBJ2-1, with TRBD1 matching 11 bases. This CDR3 comprises 16 residues. With V trimmed by 2 bases and J by 9 bases, 9 bases remained unmatched. From germline, CDR1 is SGHAT and CDR2 FQNNGV. Written as DNA, the CDR3 is TGTGCCAGCAGCTTAAGGACAGGGGGCGCGGCTCGTGAGCAGTTCTTC. Translation gives CASSLRTGGAAREQFF.

In this sample, this clonotype turned up a few times. The chain joins TRBV11-2 to TRBJ2-2; D gene uncertain. CDR3 length: 13 amino acids. CDR1 is SGHAT and CDR2 is FQNNGV in the germline V gene. Deletions cut 2 bases from V and 6 bases from J, with 7 bases between. CDR3: CASSLIVAGELFF. The CDR3 DNA reads TGTGCCAGCAGCTTAATCGTGGCCGGGGAGCTGTTTTTT. Full variable domain (remainder filled in from reference TRBV11-2 and TRBJ2-2): EAGVAQSPRYKIIEKRQSVAFWCNPISGHATLYWYQQILGQGPKLLIQFQNNGVVDDSQLPKDRFSAERLKGVDSTLKIQPAKLEDSAVYLCASSLIVAGELFFGEGSRLTVL.

Many counts were recorded for this clonotype. CDR3 region: CASSFSGGNEQFF. Here the CDR3 DNA reads TGTGCCAGCAGCTTCAGCGGGGGCAATGAGCAGTTCTTC. The V and J genes are TRBV11-3 and TRBJ2-1, with TRBD2 matching over 8 bases. Germline CDR1 reads SGHNT; CDR2 reads YENEEA. J gave up 6 bases and V 3 bases, and 1 base lay outside the gene matches. The CDR3 runs 13 residues.

The V and J genes are TRBV12-3 or TRBV12-4 and TRBJ2-3; D is ambiguous. This CDR3 is 15 amino acids long. The V and J ends lost 5 bases and 0 bases respectively, with 12 bases between them. Here the CDR3 reads CASSTDGASTDTQYF. CDR3 bases: TGTGCCAGCAGTACCGACGGAGCAAGCACAGATACGCAGTATTTT.

This clonotype was counted only a few times. The V call is TRBV9, the J call TRBJ1-5; D is perhaps TRBD1 (6 bases). Germline loops: CDR1 SGDLS, CDR2 YYNGEE. Trimming took 0 bases from V and 7 from J, leaving 11 bases between them. There are 14 residues in the CDR3. The CDR3 spells CASSVGQGSQPQHF. CDR3 bases: TGTGCCAGCAGCGTAGGCCAGGGGAGCCAGCCCCAGCATTTT.

Many counts were recorded for this clonotype. CDR3 coding DNA: TGTGCCAGCTCACCCCTTAGCGGGGGAGATACAGATACGCAGTATTTT. Translating it yields CASSPLSGGDTDTQYF. The chain is built from TRBV18 and TRBJ2-3; 9 bases fit TRBD2. CDR1 KGHSH and CDR2 LQKENI come from the germline V gene. The junction had 7 bases not matched to a gene; V was cut back by 3 bases and J by 3 bases. This CDR3 has 16 residues.

This clonotype was found many times. The V gene is TRBV4-3, the J gene TRBJ2-2; tentative D call: TRBD2 (5 bases). V shed 0 bases and J shed 2 bases, with 19 bases lying between them. CDR3 length: 19 amino acids. CDR1 and CDR2 (germline): LGHNA, YSLEER. CDR3 coding DNA: TGCGCCAGCAGCCAAGATCGGATCGCTGGGCTAGCTAACACCGGGGAGCTGTTTTTT. It translates to CASSQDRIAGLANTGELFF.

In its sample, this clonotype was seen a few times. V is TRBV7-6 and J is TRBJ2-3, with 7 bases that match TRBD1. The CDR3 covers 16 residues. The ends lost 5 bases at V and 5 bases at J; junction bases unmatched: 13. Germline values: CDR1 SGHVS, CDR2 FNYEAQ. The CDR3 loop is CASSGLRGGAEDTQYF. The CDR3 DNA reads as TGTGCCAGCAGCGGTCTAAGAGGGGGCGCAGAAGATACGCAGTATTTT.

The chain carries TRBV29-1 and TRBJ2-2; D is perhaps TRBD1 (5 bases). This CDR3 spans 14 amino acids. V lost 6 bases and J 3 bases, leaving 14 bases between the germline ends. Germline CDR1 SQVTM, CDR2 ANQGSEA. Here the CDR3 reads CSVRCRGDTGELFF. Written as DNA, the CDR3 is TGCAGCGTGAGGTGTAGGGGCGACACCGGGGAGCTGTTTTTT.

The V call is TRBV20-1, the J call TRBJ2-3; D perhaps matches TRBD1 (5 bases). V lost 5 bases and J 5 bases, leaving 17 bases between the germline ends. CDR3 length: 14 amino acids. The germline V gene encodes CDR1 DFQATT and CDR2 SNEGSKA (reference sequence). The CDR3 DNA reads TGCAGTGCTGGTAGTTTGGGGCCCCGAGATACGCAGTATTTT. It is translated as CSAGSLGPRDTQYF.

This clonotype was recorded many times. This chain joins TRBV9 and TRBJ2-3; 8 nucleotides align to TRBD2. Germline lookup yields CDR1 SGDLS and CDR2 YYNGEE. The CDR3 covers 15 residues. J lost 2 bases, V lost 0 bases, and 2 bases had no gene match. As DNA, the CDR3 is TGTGCCAGCAGCGTAGGAGGACTAGCCACAGATACGCAGTATTTT. This encodes CASSVGGLATDTQYF.

Only a few counts were recorded for this clonotype. The chain is built from TRBV7-2 and TRBJ2-2, with TRBD2 matching 12 bases. The germline gives CDR1 SGHTA, CDR2 FQGNSA. CDR3 length: 15 residues. The V segment lost 4 bases and the J segment 4 bases; nucleotides outside the gene matches: 1. CDR3 sequence (DNA): TGTGCCAGCAGCTGGACTAGCGGGGCCACCGGGGAGCTGTTTTTT. This sequence encodes CASSWTSGATGELFF.

This clonotype occurred many times. This sequence joins TRBV24-1 and TRBJ2-1, with 8 bases identical to TRBD1. Trimming at V came to 3 bases and at J to 4 bases, leaving 7 bases not matched to a gene. The CDR3 totals 16 residues. Germline CDR1 and CDR2: KGHDR and SFDVKD. As DNA, the CDR3 is TGTGCCACCAGTGATGCCGGGACAGGCTTATACAATGAGCAGTTCTTC. Translating it yields CATSDAGTGLYNEQFF.

This clonotype was seen once. A much larger clone sits a single nucleotide away, making a read error possible. The chain links TRBV10-3 to TRBJ2-1, with no clear D. Trimming stripped 5 bases from V and 6 bases from J, with 14 bases between. Looked up from germline, CDR1 is ENHRY and CDR2 is SYGVKD. CDR3 length: 14 amino acids. In DNA form, the CDR3 reads TGTGCCATCAGTCGGATCGCTCCCAGCAATGAGCAGTTCTTC. This codes for CAISRIAPSNEQFF.

This clonotype was observed many times. The rearrangement links TRBV5-4 to TRBJ1-5; possible D gene TRBD1, 5 bases. Germline V lookup: CDR1 SGHNT, CDR2 YYREEE (reference sequence). V lost 2 bases to trimming and J lost 6 bases, with 12 bases between them. The CDR3 contains 14 residues. CDR3: CASSFQGRGQPQHF. The CDR3 DNA reads as TGTGCCAGCAGCTTCCAGGGAAGGGGTCAGCCCCAGCATTTT.

The V and J genes are TRBV3-1 and TRBJ1-2, with D possibly matching TRBD1 (5 bases). Germline V gene sequence: CDR1 LGHDT, CDR2 YNNKEL (reference sequence). Trimming shortened V by 4 bases and J by 4 bases, and 10 bases separated the two germline ends. This CDR3 comprises 13 residues. The CDR3 spells CASSRPGPYGYTF. The CDR3 DNA is TGTGCCAGCAGCCGGCCGGGACCCTATGGCTACACCTTC.

The J gene is TRBJ2-3, the V gene TRBV7-8; D ambiguous. V lost 1 base and J lost 2, with 13 bases in between. Germline V gene lookup returns CDR1 SGHVS and CDR2 FQNEAQ. The CDR3 is 16 residues long. As DNA, the CDR3 is TGTGCCAGCAGCTTAGGAGCCAGGCGGCTCACAGATACGCAGTATTTT. It specifies CASSLGARRLTDTQYF.

There are many counts of this clonotype. The chain links TRBV13 to TRBJ1-6; the match to TRBD1 covers 7 bases. With V trimmed by 4 bases and J by 3 bases, 6 bases remained unmatched. Germline CDR1 reads PRHDT; CDR2 reads FYEKMQ (reference sequence). The CDR3 is made up of 16 amino acids. The CDR3 sequence: CASSYRGGYYNSPLHF. In DNA, the CDR3 is TGTGCCAGCAGCTATCGAGGGGGCTACTATAATTCACCCCTCCACTTT.

This clonotype was counted at least ten times. V gene TRBV7-9 combines with J gene TRBJ2-2; tentative D call: TRBD2 (5 bases). The germline V and J ends were trimmed by 2 bases and 0 bases, with 10 bases remaining between them. The germline V gene encodes CDR1 SEHNR and CDR2 FQNEAQ (reference sequence). The CDR3 extends over 16 amino acids. CDR3 sequence reads: CASSLLSGTNTGELFF. In DNA, the CDR3 is TGTGCCAGCAGCTTATTGTCCGGGACGAACACCGGGGAGCTGTTTTTT. Full variable domain (remainder filled in from reference TRBV7-9 and TRBJ2-2): DTGVSQNPRHKITKRGQNVTFRCDPISEHNRLYWYRQTLGQGPEFLTYFQNEAQLEKSRLLSDRFSAERPKGSFSTLEIQRTEQGDSAMYLCASSLLSGTNTGELFFGEGSRLTVL.

This clonotype turned up a few times. The chain recombines TRBV1 with TRBJ2-2; the D call of TRBD1 is as the table states it, not checked on the DNA. TRBV1 is a pseudogene. This CDR3 spans 16 amino acids. The chain's CDR3 is CTSSPTGTGNTGELFF. CDR3 nucleotide sequence: TGCACCAGCAGCCCGACCGGGACAGGGAACACCGGGGAGCTGTTTTTT.

This clonotype was observed at least ten times. The V and J genes are TRBV29-1 and TRBJ1-4, with a weak D call TRBD1 (6 bases). Germline CDR1 SQVTM, CDR2 ANQGSEA. The CDR3 runs to 13 residues. Trimming shortened V by 6 bases and J by 0 bases, and 8 bases separated the two germline ends. The CDR3 is CSVGHTTNEKLFF. In DNA, the CDR3 is TGCAGCGTGGGACACACAACTAATGAAAAACTGTTTTTT.

The genes are TRBV2 and TRBJ2-3; D might be TRBD1 or TRBD2, each matching 5 bases. From germline, CDR1 is SNHLY and CDR2 FYNNEI. Trimming removed 8 bases from V and 5 bases from J, with 11 bases in between. The CDR3 is 12 amino acids. CDR3: CASWKGRDTQYF. In DNA form, the CDR3 reads TGTGCCAGCTGGAAGGGGAGAGATACGCAGTATTTT.

V gene TRBV4-3 combines with J gene TRBJ1-1, with D uncertain. Germline CDR1 is LGHNA and CDR2 is YSLEER. The V and J ends lost 4 bases and 2 bases respectively, with 8 bases between them. CDR3 length: 13 residues. The CDR3 DNA reads as TGCGCCAGCAGCCGCCTACTTAACACTGAAGCTTTCTTT. It specifies CASSRLLNTEAFF.

Ten or more counts support this clonotype. The chain recombines TRBV6-4 with TRBJ1-2; 9 nucleotides agree with TRBD1. This CDR3 has 16 residues. Trimming took 6 bases from V and 2 from J; bases not matched to a gene: 10. Per germline, CDR1 MRHNA and CDR2 SNTAGT. CDR3 sequence: CASRNGTGLMNYGYTF. The DNA for the CDR3 is TGTGCCAGCAGAAACGGGACAGGGCTGATGAACTATGGCTACACCTTC.